This TCR beta chain was recovered during a study of T cell changes during pregnancy in multiple sclerosis. The data were produced by immunoSEQ multiplex PCR, yet TCRdb's version contains in-frame clones alone and is incomplete. The table records about 120,000 clones, 85% to 95% of them present only once. The V and J ends lost 4 bases and 7 bases, in that order; junction bases with no gene match: 9. This CDR3 is built from 15 residues. Looked up from germline, CDR1 is LNHDA and CDR2 is SQIVND (reference sequence). The specimen comprised peripheral blood, sampled before pregnancy. The sequence came from a female donor with multiple sclerosis, enrolled in a pregnancy study. The chain employs TRBV19 and TRBJ2-7; 11 positions match TRBD2. The CDR3 nucleotides read TGTGCCAGTAGTACCGCCCTAGCGGGAGGAAAAGAGCAGTACTTC. Amino acid sequence: CASSTALAGGKEQYF. Drawing the rest from reference TRBV19 and TRBJ2-7, the complete variable domain is DGGITQSPKYLFRKEGQNVTLSCEQNLNHDAMYWYRQDPGQGLRLIYYSQIVNDFQKGDIAEGYSVSREKKESFPLTVTSAQKNPTAFYLCASSTALAGGKEQYFGPGTRLTVT.